The 10 T cell receptor beta chains below come from one sample, sequenced in a study of early T cells in non-severe SARS-CoV-2 infection. TCRdb re-analysed the 5' RACE reads in MiXCR, keeping a single row per CDR3 protein. The table records 25,000 to 35,000 distinct CDR3 sequences, roughly 6.6% of them present only once. The sequenced sample consisted of whole blood. These receptors were taken from an adult who was a healthcare worker with PCR-confirmed SARS-CoV-2 infection or an uninfected control (not recorded which).

In this sample, this clonotype turned up many times. The genes are TRBV10-3 and TRBJ1-6, with D unclear. This CDR3 spans 13 amino acids. V was shortened by 0 bases and J by 13 bases, with 10 bases between the two germline ends. The V gene's germline CDR1 is ENHRY and CDR2 SYGVKD. The CDR3: CAISESGEGPLHF. The DNA of the CDR3 is TGTGCCATCAGTGAGTCCGGGGAGGGTCCCCTCCACTTT.

The V call is TRBV12-3 or TRBV12-4, the J call TRBJ2-1, with TRBD1 matching over 8 bases. CDR3 length equals 13 residues. V gave up 5 bases and J gave up 8 bases; unmatched junction bases: 5. The DNA for the CDR3 is TGTGCCAGCAGTAGGGACAGGAGGGATGAGCAGTTCTTC. This gives the protein CASSRDRRDEQFF.

As concerns this clonotype: A much larger clone sits a single nucleotide away, making a read error possible. The V call is TRBV20-1, the J call TRBJ2-7, with D perhaps TRBD2 (6 bases). Germline V gene sequence: CDR1 DFQATT, CDR2 SNEGSKA (reference sequence). The CDR3 spans 14 residues. CDR3 in DNA: TGCAGTGCCCCGCGGACGGGGGAGTCCTACGAGCAGTGCTTC. Translation gives CSAPRTGESYEQCF.

In its sample, this clonotype was seen a few times. The chain combines TRBV20-1 with TRBJ2-4; no firm D call. The V and J ends lost 3 bases and 6 bases respectively, with 6 bases between them. Germline values: CDR1 DFQATT, CDR2 SNEGSKA (reference sequence). The length of the CDR3 is 11 residues. The CDR3 region is CSASVLNIQYF. The CDR3 coding sequence is TGCAGTGCTAGTGTCCTAAACATTCAGTACTTC.

The chain couples TRBV11-2 to TRBJ2-7; 9 bases are shared with TRBD2. The CDR3 spans 11 residues. The V and J ends lost 4 bases and 11 bases, in that order; junction bases with no gene match: 3. Germline CDR1 reads SGHAT; CDR2 reads FQNNGV. CDR3 sequence: CASSSGTSKYF. The CDR3 DNA reads as TGTGCCAGCAGCTCCGGGACTAGCAAGTACTTC.

This clonotype was seen at least ten times. The chain carries TRBV7-2 and TRBJ2-4; D may be TRBD1 (6 bases). Trimming cost V 6 bases and J 8 bases, with 17 bases left between them. Looked up from germline, CDR1 is SGHTA and CDR2 is FQGNSA. CDR3 size: 14 residues. For the CDR3, the DNA is TGTGCCAGCAGTCTTGAGGTGCAGGGGCACATTCAGTACTTC. This translates into CASSLEVQGHIQYF.

V usage is TRBV12-3 or TRBV12-4 and J usage is TRBJ2-2, with unresolved D. The CDR3 extends over 13 amino acids. V lost 6 bases to trimming and J lost 6 bases, with 11 bases between them. CDR3 region: CASRKTEAGELFF. DNA of the CDR3: TGTGCCAGCAGAAAAACAGAAGCCGGGGAGCTGTTTTTT.

Many counts were recorded for this clonotype. The rearrangement uses TRBV12-3 or TRBV12-4 and TRBJ1-6; 8 nucleotides match TRBD1. The CDR3 spans 15 residues. V trimming: 6 bases; J trimming: 2 bases; junction bases outside the gene matches: 3. The chain's CDR3 is CASRTGAAYNSPLHF. In nucleotides, the CDR3 is TGTGCCAGCAGGACAGGGGCCGCCTATAATTCACCCCTCCACTTT.

Ten or more counts support this clonotype. The chain combines TRBV10-3 with TRBJ1-2, with 7 positions matching TRBD1. The CDR3 contains 13 residues. The germline V gene encodes CDR1 ENHRY and CDR2 SYGVKD. J was trimmed by 7 bases and V by 6 bases; bases with no gene match: 8. CDR3 DNA sequence: TGTGCCATCAGGCCCTCACAGGGGCCTGGCTACACCTTC. Amino acids: CAIRPSQGPGYTF.

In its sample, this clonotype is medium-sized. The chain couples TRBV20-1 to TRBJ2-1, with D tentatively TRBD1 or TRBD2 (5 bases each). V was clipped by 4 bases and J by 3 bases, with 22 bases between them. Looked up from germline, CDR1 is DFQATT and CDR2 is SNEGSKA (reference sequence). CDR3 length equals 17 residues. The CDR3 bases are TGCAGTGCTAAGAAGATTAGCGCAGGGATTAACTACAATGAGCAGTTCTTC. This codes for CSAKKISAGINYNEQFF.